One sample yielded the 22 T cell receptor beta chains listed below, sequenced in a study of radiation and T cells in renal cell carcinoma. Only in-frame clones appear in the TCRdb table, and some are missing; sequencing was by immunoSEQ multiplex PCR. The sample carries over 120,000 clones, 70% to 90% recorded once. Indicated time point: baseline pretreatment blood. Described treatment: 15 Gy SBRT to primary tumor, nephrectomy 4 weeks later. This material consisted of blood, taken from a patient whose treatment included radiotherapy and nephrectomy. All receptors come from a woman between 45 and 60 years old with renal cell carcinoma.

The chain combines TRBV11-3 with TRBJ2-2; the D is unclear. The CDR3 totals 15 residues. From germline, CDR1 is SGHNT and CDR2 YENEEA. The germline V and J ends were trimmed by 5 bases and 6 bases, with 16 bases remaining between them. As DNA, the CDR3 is TGTGCCAGCAGCCCAGGCCGGATATGGGCCGGGGAGCTGTTTTTT. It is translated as CASSPGRIWAGELFF.

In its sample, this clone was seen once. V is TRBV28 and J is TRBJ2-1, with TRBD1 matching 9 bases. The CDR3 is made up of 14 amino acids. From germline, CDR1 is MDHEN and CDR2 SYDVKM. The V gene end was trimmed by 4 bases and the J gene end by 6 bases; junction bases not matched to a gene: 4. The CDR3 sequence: CASSWTGAGNEQFF. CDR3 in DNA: TGTGCCAGCAGTTGGACAGGGGCTGGCAATGAGCAGTTCTTC.

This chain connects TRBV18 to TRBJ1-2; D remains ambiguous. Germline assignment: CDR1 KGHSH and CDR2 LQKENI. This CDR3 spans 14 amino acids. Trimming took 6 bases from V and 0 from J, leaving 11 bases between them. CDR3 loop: CASSPTDANYGYTF. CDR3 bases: TGTGCCAGCTCCCCGACCGACGCTAACTATGGCTACACCTTC. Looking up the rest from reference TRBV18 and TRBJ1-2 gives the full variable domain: NAGVMQNPRHLVRRRGQEARLRCSPMKGHSHVYWYRQLPEEGLKFMVYLQKENIIDESGMPKERFSAEFPKEGPSILRIQQVVRGDSAAYFCASSPTDANYGYTFGSGTRLTVV.

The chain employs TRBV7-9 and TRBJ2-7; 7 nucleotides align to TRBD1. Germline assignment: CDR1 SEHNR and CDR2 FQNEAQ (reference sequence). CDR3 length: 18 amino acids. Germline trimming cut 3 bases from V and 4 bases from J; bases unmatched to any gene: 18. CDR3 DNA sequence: TGTGCCAGCAGCTTTATAGGTGGGTCGTACGACAGGGAGTACGAGCAGTACTTC. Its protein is CASSFIGGSYDREYEQYF.

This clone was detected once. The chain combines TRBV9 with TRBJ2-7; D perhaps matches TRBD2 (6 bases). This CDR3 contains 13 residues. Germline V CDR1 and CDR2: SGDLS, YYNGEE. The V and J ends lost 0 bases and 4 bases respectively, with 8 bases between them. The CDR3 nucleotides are TGTGCCAGCAGCGTAGGGGGGGAATACGAGCAGTACTTC. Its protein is CASSVGGEYEQYF.

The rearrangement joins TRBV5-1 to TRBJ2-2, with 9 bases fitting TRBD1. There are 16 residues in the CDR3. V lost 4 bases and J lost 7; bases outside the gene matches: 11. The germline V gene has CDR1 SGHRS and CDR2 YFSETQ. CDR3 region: CASSLQLQGAGGELFF. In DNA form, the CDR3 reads TGCGCCAGCAGCCTCCAACTACAGGGGGCCGGCGGGGAGCTGTTTTTT.

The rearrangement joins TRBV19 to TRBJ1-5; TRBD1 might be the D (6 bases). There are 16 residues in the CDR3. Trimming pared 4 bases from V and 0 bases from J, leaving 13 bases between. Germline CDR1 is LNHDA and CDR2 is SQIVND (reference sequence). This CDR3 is CASSTYRDTSNQPQHF. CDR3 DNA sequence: TGTGCCAGTAGTACTTACCGGGACACTAGCAATCAGCCCCAGCATTTT.

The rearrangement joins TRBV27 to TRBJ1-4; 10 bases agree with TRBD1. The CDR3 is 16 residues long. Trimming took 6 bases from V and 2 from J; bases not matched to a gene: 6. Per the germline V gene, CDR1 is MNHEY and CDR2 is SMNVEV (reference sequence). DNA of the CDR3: TGTGCCAGCAGCCGGACGACAGGGGGCACTAATGAAAAACTGTTTTTT. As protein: CASSRTTGGTNEKLFF.

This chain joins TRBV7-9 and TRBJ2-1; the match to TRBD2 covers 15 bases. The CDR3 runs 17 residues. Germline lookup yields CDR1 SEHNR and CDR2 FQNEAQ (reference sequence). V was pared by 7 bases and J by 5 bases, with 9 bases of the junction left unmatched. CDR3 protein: CASNTGTSGGQHNEQFF. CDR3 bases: TGTGCCAGCAATACCGGGACTAGCGGGGGGCAACACAATGAGCAGTTCTTC. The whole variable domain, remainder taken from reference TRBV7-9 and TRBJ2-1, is DTGVSQNPRHKITKRGQNVTFRCDPISEHNRLYWYRQTLGQGPEFLTYFQNEAQLEKSRLLSDRFSAERPKGSFSTLEIQRTEQGDSAMYLCASNTGTSGGQHNEQFFGPGTRLTVL.

CDR3 region: CATSRDVISTEAFF. The DNA for the CDR3 is TGTGCCACCAGCAGAGACGTCATAAGCACTGAAGCTTTCTTT. The chain joins TRBV15 to TRBJ1-1; no reliable D call. Germline CDR1 LNHNV, CDR2 YYDKDF (reference sequence). CDR3 length: 14 residues. V lost 0 bases, J lost 4 bases, and 9 bases lay in between.

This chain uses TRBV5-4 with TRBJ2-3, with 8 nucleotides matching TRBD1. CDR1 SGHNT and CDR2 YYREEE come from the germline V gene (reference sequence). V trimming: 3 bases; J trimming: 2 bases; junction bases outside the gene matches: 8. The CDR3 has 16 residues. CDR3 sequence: CASSSPTGDSTDTQYF. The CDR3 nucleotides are TGTGCCAGCAGCTCGCCGACAGGGGACTCCACAGATACGCAGTATTTT.

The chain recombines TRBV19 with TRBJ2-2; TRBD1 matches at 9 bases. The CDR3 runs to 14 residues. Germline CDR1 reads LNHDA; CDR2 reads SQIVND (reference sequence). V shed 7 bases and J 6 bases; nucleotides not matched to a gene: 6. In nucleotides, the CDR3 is TGTGCCAGTAAAGACAGGGGGACTCCCGGGGAGCTGTTTTTT. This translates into CASKDRGTPGELFF.

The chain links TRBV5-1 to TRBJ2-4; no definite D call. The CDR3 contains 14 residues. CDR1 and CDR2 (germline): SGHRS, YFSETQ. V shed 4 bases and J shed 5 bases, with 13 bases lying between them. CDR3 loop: CASSPLSSENIQYF. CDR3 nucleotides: TGCGCCAGCAGCCCGCTAAGCTCCGAAAACATTCAGTACTTC.

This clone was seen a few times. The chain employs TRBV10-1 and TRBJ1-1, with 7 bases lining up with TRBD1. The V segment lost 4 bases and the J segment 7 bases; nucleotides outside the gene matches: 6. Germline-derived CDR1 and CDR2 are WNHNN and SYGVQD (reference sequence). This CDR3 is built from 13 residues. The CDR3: CASSAGQRLEAFF. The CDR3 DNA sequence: TGCGCCAGCAGTGCGGGACAGAGACTTGAAGCTTTCTTT.

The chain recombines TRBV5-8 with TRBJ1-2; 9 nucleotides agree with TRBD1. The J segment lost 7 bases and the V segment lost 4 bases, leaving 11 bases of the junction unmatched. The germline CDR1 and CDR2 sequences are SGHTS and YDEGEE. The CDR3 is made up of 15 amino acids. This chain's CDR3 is CASSVWSGQGPGYTF. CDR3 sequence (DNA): TGTGCCAGCAGCGTATGGTCGGGACAGGGTCCTGGCTACACCTTC.

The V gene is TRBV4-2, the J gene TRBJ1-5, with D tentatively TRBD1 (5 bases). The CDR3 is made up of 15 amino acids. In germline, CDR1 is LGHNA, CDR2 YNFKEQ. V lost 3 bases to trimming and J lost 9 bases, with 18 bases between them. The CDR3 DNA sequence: TGTGCCAGCAGCCAGATTGGGACCTATCTTCGGCCCCAGCATTTT. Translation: CASSQIGTYLRPQHF.

The DNA of the CDR3 is TGTGCCAGCATAGCAAAGGGACTAGAAGAGACCCAGTACTTC. Protein product: CASIAKGLEETQYF. The chain employs TRBV7-2 and TRBJ2-5; 8 bases are shared with TRBD2. The CDR3 runs 14 residues. Losses at the gene ends were 7 bases for V and 3 bases for J; bases not matched to a gene: 7. CDR1 and CDR2 (germline): SGHTA, FQGNSA.

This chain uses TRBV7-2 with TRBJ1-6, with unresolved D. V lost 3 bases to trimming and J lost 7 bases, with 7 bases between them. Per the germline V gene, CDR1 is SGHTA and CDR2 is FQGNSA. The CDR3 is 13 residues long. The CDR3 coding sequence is TGTGCCAGCAGCTTTGAAGGGAATTCACCCCTCCACTTT. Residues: CASSFEGNSPLHF. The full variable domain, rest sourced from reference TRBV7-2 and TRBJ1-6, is GAGVSQSPSNKVTEKGKDVELRCDPISGHTALYWYRQSLGQGLEFLIYFQGNSAPDKSGLPSDRFSAERTGGSVSTLTIQRTQQEDSAVYLCASSFEGNSPLHFGNGTRLTVT.

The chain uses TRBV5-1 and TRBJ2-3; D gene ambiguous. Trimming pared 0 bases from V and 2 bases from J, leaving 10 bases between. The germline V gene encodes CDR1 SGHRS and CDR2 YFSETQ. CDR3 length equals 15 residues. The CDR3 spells CASSLVQEHTDTQYF. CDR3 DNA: TGCGCCAGCAGCTTGGTCCAGGAGCACACAGATACGCAGTATTTT. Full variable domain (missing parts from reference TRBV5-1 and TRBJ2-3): KAGVTQTPRYLIKTRGQQVTLSCSPISGHRSVSWYQQTPGQGLQFLFEYFSETQRNKGNFPGRFSGRQFSNSRSEMNVSTLELGDSALYLCASSLVQEHTDTQYFGPGTRLTVL.

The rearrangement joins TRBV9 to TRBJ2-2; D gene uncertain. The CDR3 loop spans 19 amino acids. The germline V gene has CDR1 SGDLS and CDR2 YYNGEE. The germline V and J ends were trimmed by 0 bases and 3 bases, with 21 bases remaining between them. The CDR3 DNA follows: TGTGCCAGCAGCGTAGAGTCGGACGCCCCCTCAAGCTACACCGGGGAGCTGTTTTTT. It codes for CASSVESDAPSSYTGELFF.

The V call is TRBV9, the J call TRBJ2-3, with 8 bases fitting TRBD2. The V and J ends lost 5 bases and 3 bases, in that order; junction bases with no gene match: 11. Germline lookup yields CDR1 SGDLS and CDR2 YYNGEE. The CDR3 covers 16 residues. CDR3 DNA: TGTGCCAGCAGTCCCCCCAACGCGGGGGGTACAGATACGCAGTATTTT. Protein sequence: CASSPPNAGGTDTQYF.

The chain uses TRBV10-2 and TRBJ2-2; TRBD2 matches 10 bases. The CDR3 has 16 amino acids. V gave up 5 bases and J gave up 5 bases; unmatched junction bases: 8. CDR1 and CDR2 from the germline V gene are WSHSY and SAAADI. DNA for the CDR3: TGCGCCAGCAGTCCAGCGGGGGGGCTTGGAACCGGGGAGCTGTTTTTT. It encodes CASSPAGGLGTGELFF.